This is a list of T cell receptor beta chains from one sample in a study of shared clonotypes between healthy human individuals. Assay: immunoSEQ multiplex PCR; the TCRdb copy retains only in-frame clones and omits some. The sample shows approximately 2.4 million clones, 90% to 97% of them seen only once. Sequencing used naive CD4+ T cells sorted from blood. These receptors came from a man aged 18 to 29 in good health. CDR3s include the opening cysteine and the closing phenylalanine or tryptophan. The order of the fields is D gene, J gene, V gene, clone size, CDR3 DNA, CDR3 protein. The D gene is left open where the match is weak. Expanded clones get a size class; other rows say once, few or many, or leave the size out.

D gene: .; J gene: TRBJ2-4; V gene: TRBV9; clone size: .; CDR3 DNA: TGTGCCAGCAGCGCTTATAACATTCAGTACTTC; CDR3 protein: CASSAYNIQYF
D gene: TRBD1; J gene: TRBJ2-5; V gene: TRBV18; clone size: .; CDR3 DNA: TGTGCCAGCTCACGAAGACAGGGGAAAGAGACCCAGTACTTC; CDR3 protein: CASSRRQGKETQYF
D gene: .; J gene: TRBJ1-6; V gene: TRBV6-1; clone size: .; CDR3 DNA: TGTGCCAGCAGTTCTCGGGTCGGGTATAATTCACCCCTCCACTTT; CDR3 protein: CASSSRVGYNSPLHF
D gene: .; J gene: TRBJ2-5; V gene: TRBV6-6; clone size: once; CDR3 DNA: TGTGCCAGCACCAAGCTGGCGGAGACCCAGTACTTC; CDR3 protein: CASTKLAETQYF
D gene: TRBD2; J gene: TRBJ2-3; V gene: TRBV4-3; clone size: .; CDR3 DNA: TGCGCCAGCAGCCAAGATTTGCTAGCGGGACCAGATACGCAGTATTTT; CDR3 protein: CASSQDLLAGPDTQYF
D gene: TRBD2; J gene: TRBJ2-3; V gene: TRBV2; clone size: once; CDR3 DNA: TGTGCCAGCACTAGCGGGGACACAGATACGCAGTATTTT; CDR3 protein: CASTSGDTDTQYF
D gene: TRBD2; J gene: TRBJ2-3; V gene: TRBV10-3; clone size: .; CDR3 DNA: TGTGCCATCAGTGAGTCTCGACTAGCGGGAGGGGGAGATACGCAGTATTTT; CDR3 protein: CAISESRLAGGGDTQYF
D gene: TRBD1; J gene: TRBJ1-5; V gene: TRBV19; clone size: .; CDR3 DNA: TGTGCCAGTAGAGGGACAGGGATCTGGAGCAATCAGCCCCAGCATTTT; CDR3 protein: CASRGTGIWSNQPQHF
D gene: .; J gene: TRBJ1-4; V gene: TRBV28; clone size: .; CDR3 DNA: TGTGCCAGCTACGACAGTGTGACTGAAAAACTGTTTTTT; CDR3 protein: CASYDSVTEKLFF
D gene: .; J gene: TRBJ1-1; V gene: TRBV6-5; clone size: .; CDR3 DNA: TGTGCCAGCAGTTACCCGGGCGCTTCAGAAGCTTTCTTT; CDR3 protein: CASSYPGASEAFF
D gene: TRBD2; J gene: TRBJ2-5; V gene: TRBV4-3; clone size: .; CDR3 DNA: TGCGCCAGCAGCCAAGATCGACTAGCGGGAAAAGAAGAGACCCAGTACTTC; CDR3 protein: CASSQDRLAGKEETQYF
D gene: .; J gene: TRBJ2-7; V gene: TRBV6-6; clone size: .; CDR3 DNA: TGTGCCAGCAGGGGTGCAAGCTCCTACGAGCAGTACTTC; CDR3 protein: CASRGASSYEQYF
D gene: TRBD1; J gene: TRBJ2-7; V gene: TRBV29-1; clone size: .; CDR3 DNA: TGCAGCGTTGGACAGGGCGGCGAGCAGTACTTC; CDR3 protein: CSVGQGGEQYF
D gene: TRBD1; J gene: TRBJ1-5; V gene: TRBV15; clone size: once; CDR3 DNA: TGTGCCACCAGCAGGGACAGGGCGAGCAATCAGCCCCAGCATTTT; CDR3 protein: CATSRDRASNQPQHF
D gene: .; J gene: TRBJ2-2; V gene: TRBV10-3; clone size: .; CDR3 DNA: TGTGCCATCAGCTCCCAAAACACCGGGGAGCTGTTTTTT; CDR3 protein: CAISSQNTGELFF
D gene: .; J gene: TRBJ1-2; V gene: TRBV6-1; clone size: .; CDR3 DNA: TGTGCCAGCTTAGGGACGGTCTATGGCTACACCTTC; CDR3 protein: CASLGTVYGYTF
D gene: .; J gene: TRBJ1-5; V gene: TRBV19; clone size: .; CDR3 DNA: TGTGCCAGTTCTTATACACTCAATCAGCCCCAGCATTTT; CDR3 protein: CASSYTLNQPQHF
D gene: TRBD1; J gene: TRBJ1-3; V gene: TRBV28; clone size: .; CDR3 DNA: TGTGCCAGCAGTCTACGGACAGGGGGCGGTGGAAACACCATATATTTT; CDR3 protein: CASSLRTGGGGNTIYF
D gene: TRBD1; J gene: TRBJ1-1; V gene: TRBV19; clone size: few; CDR3 DNA: TGTGCCAGTAGTTCCCCAGGGGGTCGAACTGAAGCTTTCTTT; CDR3 protein: CASSSPGGRTEAFF
D gene: TRBD1; J gene: TRBJ1-5; V gene: TRBV28; clone size: .; CDR3 DNA: TGTGCCAGCAGTTCACCACAGGGGACTAGCAATCAGCCCCAGCATTTT; CDR3 protein: CASSSPQGTSNQPQHF
D gene: TRBD1; J gene: TRBJ1-2; V gene: TRBV10-3; clone size: .; CDR3 DNA: TGTGCCATCAGCAACAGGGGGACAGGGGACTATGGCTACACCTTC; CDR3 protein: CAISNRGTGDYGYTF
D gene: TRBD1; J gene: TRBJ1-2; V gene: TRBV6-1; clone size: .; CDR3 DNA: TGTGCCAGCAAAGGGACAGGGCTGGTCTATGGCTACACCTTC; CDR3 protein: CASKGTGLVYGYTF
D gene: .; J gene: TRBJ2-4; V gene: TRBV19; clone size: .; CDR3 DNA: TGTGCCAGTAGAGGGTCTGGCAAAAACATTCAGTACTTC; CDR3 protein: CASRGSGKNIQYF
D gene: .; J gene: TRBJ2-3; V gene: TRBV9; clone size: .; CDR3 DNA: TGTGCCAGCAGCCCACCCGGTTTGCTACCCACAGATACGCAGTATTTT; CDR3 protein: CASSPPGLLPTDTQYF
D gene: .; J gene: TRBJ2-7; V gene: TRBV19; clone size: .; CDR3 DNA: TGTGCCAGTAGTAAGGAGGGGGGCCCTTACGAGCAGTACTTC; CDR3 protein: CASSKEGGPYEQYF
D gene: .; J gene: TRBJ2-2; V gene: TRBV30; clone size: .; CDR3 DNA: TGTGCCTGGGCCCGGACCTTTTTAACCTGGGATCCCGCGAACACCGGGGAGCTGTTTTTT; CDR3 protein: CAWARTFLTWDPANTGELFF
D gene: .; J gene: TRBJ1-6; V gene: TRBV7-3; clone size: .; CDR3 DNA: TGTGCCAGCAGCTTATCATGGAATTCACCCCTCCACTTT; CDR3 protein: CASSLSWNSPLHF
D gene: .; J gene: TRBJ1-5; V gene: TRBV19; clone size: .; CDR3 DNA: TGTGCCAGTAGTATAGAGACTGCTTATCAGCCCCAGCATTTT; CDR3 protein: CASSIETAYQPQHF
D gene: TRBD2; J gene: TRBJ2-2; V gene: TRBV5-4; clone size: .; CDR3 DNA: TGTGCCAGCAGCTTGGGTCTAGCGGGGGTAGCCGGGGAGCTGTTTTTT; CDR3 protein: CASSLGLAGVAGELFF
D gene: .; J gene: TRBJ2-3; V gene: TRBV30; clone size: .; CDR3 DNA: TGTGCCTCAACTCAGAGACAGTATCAACTTACGCAGTATTTT; CDR3 protein: CASTQRQYQLTQYF
D gene: .; J gene: TRBJ1-5; V gene: TRBV27; clone size: .; CDR3 DNA: TGTGCCAGCAGTTTGATCCAGGGAGGTCAGCCCCAGCATTTT; CDR3 protein: CASSLIQGGQPQHF
D gene: .; J gene: TRBJ2-7; V gene: TRBV7-9; clone size: .; CDR3 DNA: TGTGCCAGCAGCTTTGAATCGGCCTACGAGCAGTACTTC; CDR3 protein: CASSFESAYEQYF
D gene: .; J gene: TRBJ2-3; V gene: TRBV5-4; clone size: .; CDR3 DNA: TGTGCCAGCAGCTTGGGGTCAGGCGGGGGCACAGATACGCAGTATTTT; CDR3 protein: CASSLGSGGGTDTQYF
D gene: .; J gene: TRBJ2-3; V gene: TRBV5-4; clone size: .; CDR3 DNA: TGTGCCAGCAGCTTATCGTCAGATACGCAGTATTTT; CDR3 protein: CASSLSSDTQYF
D gene: .; J gene: TRBJ2-7; V gene: TRBV10-2; clone size: .; CDR3 DNA: TGCGCCAGCAGTCCCCGGGAATACGAGCAGTACTTC; CDR3 protein: CASSPREYEQYF
D gene: .; J gene: TRBJ2-3; V gene: TRBV9; clone size: .; CDR3 DNA: TGTGCCAGCAGCGTAGCGGGGGGCAACCCAGATACGCAGTATTTT; CDR3 protein: CASSVAGGNPDTQYF
D gene: .; J gene: TRBJ2-5; V gene: TRBV14; clone size: .; CDR3 DNA: TGTGCCAGCAGCCCCCGGCTCCAAGAGACCCAGTACTTC; CDR3 protein: CASSPRLQETQYF
D gene: .; J gene: TRBJ2-1; V gene: TRBV28; clone size: once; CDR3 DNA: TGTGCCAGCAGAAAGCGGAGGGGGCCTTACAATGAGCAGTTCTTC; CDR3 protein: CASRKRRGPYNEQFF
D gene: .; J gene: TRBJ2-6; V gene: TRBV5-4; clone size: once; CDR3 DNA: TGTGCCAGCAGCAAAAACCCAGCGTCTGGGGCCAACGTCCTGACTTTC; CDR3 protein: CASSKNPASGANVLTF
D gene: .; J gene: TRBJ2-7; V gene: TRBV30; clone size: .; CDR3 DNA: TGTGCCTGGAGGATACAGGGCTACGAGCAGTACTTC; CDR3 protein: CAWRIQGYEQYF
D gene: .; J gene: TRBJ2-1; V gene: TRBV7-9; clone size: .; CDR3 DNA: TGTGCCAGCAGCTTAGTAAGCCTCAATGAGCAGTTCTTC; CDR3 protein: CASSLVSLNEQFF
D gene: .; J gene: TRBJ1-4; V gene: TRBV5-1; clone size: .; CDR3 DNA: TGCGCCAGCAGCTTGTCAGCTTCAACTAATGAAAAACTGTTTTTT; CDR3 protein: CASSLSASTNEKLFF
D gene: .; J gene: TRBJ2-2; V gene: TRBV10-3; clone size: .; CDR3 DNA: TGTGCCACGTCGCGCTCGAACACCGGGGAGCTGTTTTTT; CDR3 protein: CATSRSNTGELFF
D gene: TRBD1; J gene: TRBJ2-7; V gene: TRBV7-9; clone size: .; CDR3 DNA: TGTGCCAGCAGCGACACCGGGACAGGGGGCTACGAGCAGTACTTC; CDR3 protein: CASSDTGTGGYEQYF
D gene: .; J gene: TRBJ2-7; V gene: TRBV7-9; clone size: .; CDR3 DNA: TGTGCCAGCAGCTTTCTAGCTGGCTACGAGCAGTACTTC; CDR3 protein: CASSFLAGYEQYF
D gene: .; J gene: TRBJ2-7; V gene: TRBV11-2; clone size: .; CDR3 DNA: TGTGCCAGCAGCCCCAGCAGGTACGAGCAGTACTTC; CDR3 protein: CASSPSRYEQYF
D gene: .; J gene: TRBJ2-7; V gene: TRBV4-2; clone size: .; CDR3 DNA: TGTGCCAGCAGCGCGGACAGCCTCTACGAGCAGTACTTC; CDR3 protein: CASSADSLYEQYF
D gene: TRBD1; J gene: TRBJ2-5; V gene: TRBV6-1; clone size: .; CDR3 DNA: TGTGCCAGCAGTGTCGGAGGACAGGGGTCCTACCAAGAGACCCAGTACTTC; CDR3 protein: CASSVGGQGSYQETQYF
D gene: .; J gene: TRBJ2-5; V gene: TRBV13; clone size: .; CDR3 DNA: TGTGCCAGCAGCTCCGGGAGGGGGCAGACCCAGTACTTC; CDR3 protein: CASSSGRGQTQYF